The 9 T cell receptor beta chains in this list originate from one sample, sequenced in a study of PD-1 blockade in classical Hodgkin lymphoma. Every patient was affected by relapse after autologous stem cell transplantation, while exposure to brentuximab vedotin was not uniform. Sequencing was performed with immunoSEQ multiplex PCR; in TCRdb, only in-frame clones are kept and a portion is missing. The repertoire includes tens of thousands of clones, about three quarters of them detected once, and roughly 4% sits in the top ten. The source was peripheral blood mononuclear cells (PBMCs), collected before the second cycle of nivolumab. The source is a human donor with classical Hodgkin lymphoma.

The chain links TRBV11-1 to TRBJ2-1, with 8 bases identical to TRBD2. CDR3 size: 14 residues. Losses at the gene ends were 4 bases for V and 5 bases for J; bases not matched to a gene: 4. In germline, CDR1 is SGHAT, CDR2 FQDESV (reference sequence). CDR3: CASSSGGANNEQFF. CDR3 sequence (DNA): TGTGCCAGCAGCTCGGGGGGGGCAAACAATGAGCAGTTCTTC.

V gene TRBV11-2 combines with J gene TRBJ2-1, with 10 bases identical to TRBD2. J lost 7 bases, V lost 6 bases, and 3 bases had no gene match. The CDR3 runs 13 residues. Germline CDR1 SGHAT, CDR2 FQNNGV. CDR3 sequence reads: CASRIAGGNEQFF. The CDR3 bases are TGTGCCAGCAGGATAGCGGGAGGTAATGAGCAGTTCTTC.

V gene TRBV28 combines with J gene TRBJ1-5; no reliable D call. V dropped 6 bases and J dropped 9 bases, with 15 bases sitting between them. The CDR3 contains 13 residues. Looked up from germline, CDR1 is MDHEN and CDR2 is SYDVKM. The CDR3 spells CASSPTTPRPQHF. The CDR3 region has the DNA TGTGCCAGCAGCCCCACCACTCCACGGCCCCAGCATTTT.

The chain uses TRBV6-5 and TRBJ2-7; TRBD2 aligns across 7 bases. This CDR3 is built from 14 residues. Per the germline V gene, CDR1 is MNHEY and CDR2 is SVGAGI. Trimming at V came to 11 bases and at J to 5 bases, leaving 15 bases not matched to a gene. CDR3: CAGRGALLRDEQYF. In DNA, the CDR3 is TGTGCCGGGAGGGGCGCCTTGCTCAGGGACGAGCAGTACTTC.

The chain uses TRBV10-3 and TRBJ2-1; D may be TRBD1 (5 bases). Trimming took 0 bases from V and 12 from J, leaving 15 bases between them. The CDR3 runs 14 residues. In germline, CDR1 is ENHRY, CDR2 SYGVKD. CDR3 amino acids: CAISESGSSGAQFF. The CDR3 nucleotides are TGTGCCATCAGTGAGTCCGGGTCTTCTGGGGCGCAGTTCTTC.

This clone appeared a single time. V gene TRBV6-5 combines with J gene TRBJ1-5, with a weak D call TRBD1 (5 bases). CDR1 and CDR2 from the germline V gene are MNHEY and SVGAGI. The V end lost 5 bases, the J end lost 1 base, and 9 bases lay between the germline ends. The CDR3 length is 14 residues. In DNA form, the CDR3 reads TGTGCCAGCAGTCGGGACCCGAGCAATCAGCCCCAGCATTTT. This gives the protein CASSRDPSNQPQHF.

The chain uses TRBV5-1 and TRBJ2-1, with D possibly matching TRBD2 (6 bases). CDR3 length: 15 amino acids. Germline V gene lookup returns CDR1 SGHRS and CDR2 YFSETQ. Trimming took off 1 base at V and 6 bases at J, with 14 bases between the two ends. The CDR3 DNA sequence: TGCGCCAGCAGCTTGATGCGGGATGGGCCCAATGAGCAGTTCTTC. Encoded protein: CASSLMRDGPNEQFF.

This chain uses TRBV29-1 with TRBJ2-7; unclear D gene. The CDR3 is 11 amino acids. The V end was cut by 6 bases, the J end by 1 base, with 7 bases between. From germline, CDR1 is SQVTM and CDR2 ANQGSEA. In nucleotides, the CDR3 is TGCAGCGTCAATCTTTCCTACGAGCAGTACTTC. It translates to CSVNLSYEQYF.

V is TRBV5-1 and J is TRBJ1-1; maybe TRBD1 (5 bases). Germline V gene data show CDR1 as SGHRS and CDR2 as YFSETQ. The CDR3 length is 15 residues. Deletions cut 0 bases from V and 7 bases from J, with 16 bases between. CDR3 region: CASSLDGGAVFEAFF. CDR3 DNA sequence: TGCGCCAGCAGCTTGGATGGCGGGGCCGTCTTTGAAGCTTTCTTT.